This paragraph reports one T cell receptor beta chain. Its antigen is not known. The CDR3 regions of TCR beta were amplified from RNA transcripts. Initially, a first-round RT-PCR of the TCR CDR3 employed the HTBI primer set. TCRdb itself ran the multiplex PCR reads through MiXCR, one entry per CDR3 protein. The sample has some 180,000 distinct CDR3 sequences; more than 15% are singletons. The hyperthyroidism was newly diagnosed and had lasted under 2 months; the patients were aged 18 to 65. Clinical symptoms, serum thyroxine and TRAb, thyroid ultrasound and orbital computed tomography together formed the diagnostic basis. These data are taken from a study of T cells in Graves' hyperthyroidism and ophthalmopathy. Looking at the study overall: Peripheral blood draws took place at initial diagnosis, ahead of any treatment. General study points: With a median lead of approximately 6.4 months before onset, the model predicted ophthalmopathy.

CDR3 length: 17 amino acids. The germline V gene encodes CDR1 LGHDT and CDR2 YNNKEL (reference sequence). V shed 4 bases, J shed 5 bases, and the junction held 12 bases outside the gene matches. The sequenced material came from blood. The TCR comes from a woman between 50 and 59 years old with Graves' hyperthyroidism. The gene calls are TRBV3-1 and TRBJ2-1, with 9 positions matching TRBD2. CDR3 in amino acids: CASSPRFSGSLHNEQFF. CDR3 bases: TGTGCCAGCAGCCCACGATTTAGCGGGAGCCTCCACAATGAGCAGTTCTTC.